This TCR beta chain is from a study of cytomegalovirus exposure and HLA in healthy donors. Germline trimming cut 10 bases from V and 8 bases from J; bases unmatched to any gene: 12. The CDR3 runs to 14 residues. Germline V gene data show CDR1 as MNHNS and CDR2 as SASEGT. PCR employed 60 Vbeta and 13 Jbeta primers. Produced via immunoSEQ multiplex PCR; TCRdb's table is partial and in-frame only. There are fewer than 95,000 clones in the sample; over 55% occur only once, and roughly 6.3% lies in the top ten. Material: PBMCs. The gene calls are TRBV6-1 and TRBJ2-4; 9 positions agree with TRBD2. This clonotype was obtained from a woman aged 25 to 39 in good health and CMV-seronegative. The CDR3 loop reads CATRRASGIDIQYF. DNA for the CDR3: TGTGCCACCCGCAGGGCTAGCGGGATAGACATTCAGTACTTC.